This TCR beta chain was sequenced during a study of shared clonotypes between healthy human individuals. Study overall: Each donor's CD8 memory used one plate, CD8 naive two, each CD4 subset three.

The table came from immunoSEQ multiplex PCR; TCRdb's copy has only in-frame clones and leaves some out. The sample includes some 2,000,000 clones, approximately 94% seen only once; the top ten take around 0.13%. The CDR3 totals 14 residues. V gave up 4 bases and J gave up 6 bases; unmatched junction bases: 2. Germline CDR1 is SGHVS and CDR2 is FQNEAQ. The receptor comes from a man aged 18 to 29 in good health. The V call is TRBV7-8, the J call TRBJ1-4; 10 positions match TRBD1. Sequencing used naive CD4+ T cells sorted from blood. The subset was: CD45RA+ positively selected. CDR3 coding DNA: TGTGCCAGCAGCTCGGACAGGGGGGATGAAAAACTGTTTTTT. This encodes CASSSDRGDEKLFF.